This TCR beta chain originates from a study of early T cells in non-severe SARS-CoV-2 infection. Each CDR3 protein is one row after TCRdb ran MiXCR on the 5' RACE reads. Of roughly 53,000 distinct CDR3 sequences in the sample, approximately 9.9% were seen once. CDR1 is LGHDT, CDR2 YNNKEL, per germline (reference sequence). Trimming removed 4 bases at V and 0 bases at J, with 11 bases between. This CDR3 region has 15 residues. The sequenced sample was whole blood. The V and J genes are TRBV3-1 and TRBJ2-3, with a possible D match to TRBD1 (6 bases). This TCR was sampled from an adult who was a healthcare worker with PCR-confirmed SARS-CoV-2 infection or an uninfected control (not recorded which). The CDR3 DNA follows: TGTGCCAGCAGCCTATGGGACACAAGCACAGATACGCAGTATTTT. Protein sequence: CASSLWDTSTDTQYF.